Listed here are 4 T cell receptor beta chains from one sample, sequenced in a study of blood T cell repertoires in COVID-19. Generated by immunoSEQ multiplex PCR, the TCRdb table keeps only in-frame clones and is missing some. Counted here are about 150,000 clones, roughly 89% occurring once; the ten biggest clones make up less than 6.5%. Sequenced input: peripheral blood. These receptors were obtained from a human donor in a cohort sampled during active COVID-19.

The CDR3 here is CASSPWTGLEAFF. CDR3 in DNA: TGTGCCAGCAGCCCGTGGACAGGGCTTGAAGCTTTCTTT. The chain has TRBV3-1 (or the pseudogene TRBV3-2) and TRBJ1-1; 8 positions match TRBD1. The CDR3 is made up of 13 amino acids. Germline V CDR1 and CDR2: LGHDT, YNNKEL (reference sequence). V was pared by 4 bases and J by 7 bases, with 5 bases of the junction left unmatched.

Here the CDR3 DNA reads TGCGCCAGCAGCTTGGATACTAGAGTCACAGATACGCAGTATTTT. This translates into CASSLDTRVTDTQYF. The J gene is TRBJ2-3, the V gene TRBV5-1, with D perhaps matching TRBD2 (5 bases). The length of the CDR3 is 15 residues. The V and J ends lost 0 bases and 2 bases respectively, with 10 bases between them. Germline V gene sequence: CDR1 SGHRS, CDR2 YFSETQ. Drawing the rest from reference TRBV5-1 and TRBJ2-3, the complete variable domain is KAGVTQTPRYLIKTRGQQVTLSCSPISGHRSVSWYQQTPGQGLQFLFEYFSETQRNKGNFPGRFSGRQFSNSRSEMNVSTLELGDSALYLCASSLDTRVTDTQYFGPGTRLTVL.

This chain connects TRBV28 to TRBJ1-5, with D unresolved. V lost 7 bases and J 4 bases, leaving 8 bases between the germline ends. In germline, CDR1 is MDHEN, CDR2 SYDVKM. This CDR3 spans 12 amino acids. The CDR3 spells CASNTGNQPQHF. In DNA form, the CDR3 reads TGTGCCAGCAACACGGGGAATCAGCCCCAGCATTTT.

The V gene is TRBV29-1, the J gene TRBJ1-2; no clear D. V was trimmed by 2 bases and J by 3 bases, leaving 4 bases between them. The CDR3 loop spans 11 amino acids. CDR1 and CDR2 from the germline V gene are SQVTM and ANQGSEA. Here the CDR3 reads CSVESYYGYTF. In DNA form, the CDR3 reads TGCAGCGTTGAAAGCTACTATGGCTACACCTTC.